This entry lists 11 T cell receptor beta chains sequenced from one sample in a study of OX40 agonist ivuxolimab in advanced cancers. Profiling relied on immunoSEQ multiplex PCR, and the TCRdb table lists in-frame clones only, not all of them. Of 70,000 or so clones listed, 85% to 90% are singletons. This specimen was CD4+ or CD8+ T cells sorted from blood, taken in a trial of the OX40 agonist ivuxolimab. The receptor source for this set is an adult with an advanced solid tumor such as melanoma, head and neck, liver or kidney cancer.

This chain uses TRBV5-5 with TRBJ1-4; D remains unclear. Deletions cut 2 bases from V and 8 bases from J, with 7 bases between. Germline V CDR1 and CDR2: SGHKS, YYEKEE (reference sequence). The CDR3 consists of 12 residues. CDR3 residues: CASSLAGEKLFF. In DNA form, the CDR3 reads TGTGCCAGCAGCTTAGCGGGGGAAAAACTGTTTTTT.

This chain uses TRBV6-6 with TRBJ2-1; D remains ambiguous. The germline V gene encodes CDR1 MNHNY and CDR2 SVGAGI (reference sequence). V was clipped by 5 bases and J by 10 bases, with 15 bases between them. The CDR3 loop spans 13 amino acids. The CDR3 DNA reads TGTGCCAGCAGTCTCCCCCCACTTGAGGAGCAGTTCTTC. This sequence encodes CASSLPPLEEQFF.

This chain links TRBV7-2 with TRBJ2-7; D call uncertain. CDR1 and CDR2 from the germline V gene are SGHTA and FQGNSA. This CDR3 spans 11 amino acids. Trimming took 5 bases from V and 4 from J, leaving 6 bases between them. CDR3 in amino acids: CASSLEYEQYF. Here the CDR3 DNA reads TGTGCCAGCAGCCTTGAATACGAGCAGTACTTC. Supplemented by reference TRBV7-2 and TRBJ2-7, the full variable domain reads GAGVSQSPSNKVTEKGKDVELRCDPISGHTALYWYRQSLGQGLEFLIYFQGNSAPDKSGLPSDRFSAERTGGSVSTLTIQRTQQEDSAVYLCASSLEYEQYFGPGTRLTVT.

This chain links TRBV5-4 with TRBJ1-3; D gene uncertain. Germline CDR1 SGHNT, CDR2 YYREEE (reference sequence). CDR3 length: 13 residues. Trimming shortened V by 0 bases and J by 7 bases, and 8 bases separated the two germline ends. This CDR3 reads CASSLGMGNTIYF. CDR3 in DNA: TGTGCCAGCAGCTTGGGGATGGGGAACACCATATATTTT.

The chain recombines TRBV11-3 with TRBJ2-3; 8 bases agree with TRBD2. Germline loops: CDR1 SGHNT, CDR2 YENEEA. The V gene end was trimmed by 0 bases and the J gene end by 4 bases; junction bases not matched to a gene: 9. The CDR3 is made up of 17 amino acids. The CDR3 loop is CASSLDRGGSTPDTQYF. In DNA form, the CDR3 reads TGTGCCAGCAGCTTAGATCGGGGGGGCTCGACACCAGATACGCAGTATTTT.

The gene calls are TRBV25-1 and TRBJ2-5; 9 nucleotides match TRBD1. V trimming: 6 bases; J trimming: 4 bases; junction bases outside the gene matches: 6. CDR1 is MGHDK and CDR2 is SYGVNS in the germline V gene. The CDR3 consists of 14 residues. DNA of the CDR3: TGTGCCAGCAGAGTCAGGACAGGGGCAGAGACCCAGTACTTC. It encodes CASRVRTGAETQYF.

The chain employs TRBV7-2 and TRBJ2-1; TRBD2 matches at 8 bases. Germline trimming cut 5 bases from V and 6 bases from J; bases unmatched to any gene: 3. Per the germline V gene, CDR1 is SGHTA and CDR2 is FQGNSA. The CDR3 consists of 13 residues. The CDR3 is CASSSGRFNEQFF. CDR3 nucleotides: TGTGCCAGCAGCAGCGGGAGATTCAATGAGCAGTTCTTC.

The chain employs TRBV29-1 and TRBJ1-3; 9 bases line up with TRBD1. Germline values: CDR1 SQVTM, CDR2 ANQGSEA. CDR3 length: 13 amino acids. Trimming cost V 6 bases and J 2 bases; bases outside gene matches: 2. CDR3 in DNA: TGCAGCGTCCGACAGGGGGCTGGAAACACCATATATTTT. It is translated as CSVRQGAGNTIYF.

This chain links TRBV10-1 with TRBJ2-5; no firm D call. In germline, CDR1 is WNHNN, CDR2 SYGVQD (reference sequence). V lost 5 bases to trimming and J lost 0 bases, with 7 bases between them. This CDR3 has 13 amino acids. This CDR3 reads CASSRTDQETQYF. The DNA of the CDR3 is TGCGCCAGCAGTAGGACGGACCAAGAGACCCAGTACTTC.

V usage is TRBV4-3 and J usage is TRBJ1-1; D is uncertain. Trimming took off 5 bases at V and 1 base at J, with 8 bases between the two ends. The germline gives CDR1 LGHNA, CDR2 YSLEER. This CDR3 spans 13 amino acids. In DNA, the CDR3 is TGCGCCAGCAGCTCACTCAGGAACACTGAAGCTTTCTTT. Protein sequence: CASSSLRNTEAFF.

The rearrangement joins TRBV29-1 to TRBJ2-3; 8 nucleotides agree with TRBD1. Germline V gene lookup returns CDR1 SQVTM and CDR2 ANQGSEA. The ends lost 7 bases at V and 2 bases at J; junction bases unmatched: 2. The CDR3 is 12 residues long. The CDR3 DNA sequence: TGCAGCGCGACAGGGGTCACAGATACGCAGTATTTT. Amino acid sequence: CSATGVTDTQYF.